This T cell receptor beta chain was recovered during a study of T cells in Graves' hyperthyroidism and ophthalmopathy. On the study more broadly: Peripheral blood specimens were obtained at initial diagnosis, prior to any treatment. Study-wide results and limits: Ophthalmopathy was identified by the model a median about six months ahead of onset. Ophthalmopathy was separated from stable hyperthyroidism by a 13 V-J model. Most clonotypes that expanded in the thyroid above 0.001 also showed up in blood.

The V segment lost 2 bases and the J segment 3 bases; nucleotides outside the gene matches: 11. The V gene's germline CDR1 is SGHDT and CDR2 YYEEEE. The CDR3 has 17 amino acids. Template material for amplifying TCR beta CDR3 regions consisted of RNA transcripts. The HTBI primer set was used in a first-round RT-PCR of the TCR CDR3. TCRdb called the multiplex PCR reads again in MiXCR, with one record for every CDR3 protein. This table holds hundreds of thousands of distinct CDR3 sequences, around 39% found once. Turning to this clonotype: Its antigen is currently unknown.

The sequence was collected from a man aged 18 to 29 with Graves' hyperthyroidism. This rearrangement joins TRBV5-6 to TRBJ2-7; 10 bases match TRBD1. Sequenced material: blood. The CDR3 protein is CASSFRAPGTGVYEQYF. The CDR3, as DNA: TGTGCCAGCAGCTTTAGGGCTCCCGGGACAGGGGTCTACGAGCAGTACTTC.